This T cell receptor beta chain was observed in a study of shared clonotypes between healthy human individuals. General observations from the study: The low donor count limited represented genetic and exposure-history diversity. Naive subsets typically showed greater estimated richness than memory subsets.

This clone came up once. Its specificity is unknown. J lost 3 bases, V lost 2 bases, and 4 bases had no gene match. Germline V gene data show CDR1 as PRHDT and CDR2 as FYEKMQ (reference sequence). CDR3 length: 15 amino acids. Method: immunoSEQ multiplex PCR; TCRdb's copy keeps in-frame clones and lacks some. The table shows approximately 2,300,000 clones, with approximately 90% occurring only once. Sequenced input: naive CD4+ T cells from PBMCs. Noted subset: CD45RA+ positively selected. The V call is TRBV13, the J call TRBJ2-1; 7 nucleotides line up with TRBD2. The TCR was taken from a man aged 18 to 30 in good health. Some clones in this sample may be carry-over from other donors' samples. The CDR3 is CASSLLAEVYNEQFF. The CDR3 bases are TGTGCCAGCAGCTTACTAGCGGAGGTCTACAATGAGCAGTTCTTC.